This is a list of T cell receptor beta chains from one sample in a study of CD8 T cells in ankylosing spondylitis. TCRdb ran MiXCR on the 5' RACE reads and lists one entry per CDR3 protein. Of some 130,000 distinct CDR3 sequences in the sample, 7% to 8% were seen once. The specimen sequenced was blood, either unsorted or a sorted T cell fraction (not recorded which). Receptor source: a female donor with ankylosing spondylitis or in good health (not recorded which). Each CDR3 is given with its conserved first and last residue. Fields, in order: CDR3 DNA, CDR3 protein, CDR3 length, J gene, V gene, D gene, clone size. The D gene is left open where the match is weak. The listing skips clone size in some rows; elsewhere it reads once, few, many or a size class.

TGTGCCAGCAGCTTAGCGGGGACAGGGGACGGCTACACCTTC	CASSLAGTGDGYTF	14	TRBJ1-2	TRBV7-9	TRBD1	many
TGTGCCAGCAGAAGTGGGGGGGCTGAAGCTTTCTTT	CASRSGGAEAFF	12	TRBJ1-1	TRBV6-1	.	few
TGTGCCAGCAGGAGGGGCGGCGGGGCTGAAGCTTTCTTT	CASRRGGGAEAFF	13	TRBJ1-1	TRBV3-1	.	many
TGTGCCAGCAGTTACTCGGGGGCAGGGCTACAAAGGGAGCAGTTCTTC	CASSYSGAGLQREQFF	16	TRBJ2-1	TRBV6-2/TRBV6-3	.	many
TGTGCCAGCAGCCAGAAACTAGCGGGGGTATTGGGGGAAGATACGCAGTATTTT	CASSQKLAGVLGEDTQYF	18	TRBJ2-3	TRBV3-1	TRBD2	many
TGTGCCAGCAGCTTCAACAGTAACTATGGCTACACCTTC	CASSFNSNYGYTF	13	TRBJ1-2	TRBV7-2	.	.
TGTGCCACAAGGGACAGGGCCACCTACGAGCAGTACTTC	CATRDRATYEQYF	13	TRBJ2-7	TRBV28	TRBD1	many
TGCGCCAGCAGCTTGGTGGCTCTAAGCACAGATACGCAGTATTTT	CASSLVALSTDTQYF	15	TRBJ2-3	TRBV5-1	.	many
TGTGCCAGCAGCTTGACAGGGGGCCACACTGAAGCTTTCTTT	CASSLTGGHTEAFF	14	TRBJ1-1	TRBV6-2/TRBV6-3	TRBD1	many
TGTGCCAGCAGCTTAGGGGGGCCGGGTCTTTCCTACAATGAGCAGTTCTTC	CASSLGGPGLSYNEQFF	17	TRBJ2-1	TRBV7-3	.	many
TGTGCCAGCTCACCAACAGGGACCATCTCTGGAAACACCATATATTTT	CASSPTGTISGNTIYF	16	TRBJ1-3	TRBV18	.	many
TGCAGTGCTGCAGGGGAGGCACCCCTCCACTTT	CSAAGEAPLHF	11	TRBJ1-6	TRBV20-1	.	many
TGTGCCAGCAGTTACTCGTTCAGTAACAATGAGCAGTTCTTC	CASSYSFSNNEQFF	14	TRBJ2-1	TRBV6-5	.	many
TGTGCCAGCGGCCTCGGGCTGGCCTGCGGGGAGCTGTTTTTT	CASGLGLACGELFF	14	TRBJ2-2	TRBV4-2	.	.
TGCGCCAGCAGCTTGCCCTCCTCTGGGGCCAACGTCCTGACTTTC	CASSLPSSGANVLTF	15	TRBJ2-6	TRBV5-1	.	many
TGTGCCACCAGTGAGGGGGTGGGGAATGAGCAGTTCTTC	CATSEGVGNEQFF	13	TRBJ2-1	TRBV24-1	.	many
TGCAGTGCACCTCCGGGACCTCGAGAGACCCAGTACTTC	CSAPPGPRETQYF	13	TRBJ2-5	TRBV20-1	.	.
TGCGCCAGCAGCTTGTGGGGAAGGGGTTGGGATGAGCAGTTCTTC	CASSLWGRGWDEQFF	15	TRBJ2-1	TRBV5-1	.	many
TGCGCCAGCAGCTTGGCCGCGCGGGGAAGCACCGGGGAGCTGTTTTTT	CASSLAARGSTGELFF	16	TRBJ2-2	TRBV5-1	.	many
TGCAGCGTTGGAGGGACAGGTTCGACCTCTGGAAACACCATATATTTT	CSVGGTGSTSGNTIYF	16	TRBJ1-3	TRBV29-1	TRBD1	few